This entry lists 12 T cell receptor beta chains sequenced from one sample in a study of T cells after posttransplantation cyclophosphamide. Busulfan-fludarabine conditioning, marrow transplant, and cyclophosphamide on days +3 and +4 were administered. TCRdb keeps only in-frame clones here, not all; method: immunoSEQ multiplex PCR. The sample has about 22,000 clones, roughly nine tenths seen once. The material sequenced was PBMCs, taken after allogeneic stem cell transplant with posttransplant cyclophosphamide. These receptors originate from a female patient aged 25-40 years who received an allogeneic stem cell transplant from an unrelated donor, was CMV-positive, and had no GVHD. Some T cells may be the graft donor's.

This sequence joins TRBV18 and TRBJ1-1; 11 positions agree with TRBD1. Germline trimming cut 0 bases from V and 8 bases from J; bases unmatched to any gene: 5. This CDR3 has 15 amino acids. CDR1 KGHSH and CDR2 LQKENI come from the germline V gene. The CDR3 reads CASSPPGQGAREAFF. The CDR3 DNA follows: TGTGCCAGCTCACCACCCGGACAGGGGGCCAGGGAAGCTTTCTTT.

CDR3 DNA sequence: TGTGCCAGCAGCGGGACTAGCGGATACCAAGAGACCCAGTACTTC. It encodes CASSGTSGYQETQYF. The chain couples TRBV9 to TRBJ2-5; TRBD2 agrees at 10 bases. V was pared by 3 bases and J by 0 bases, with 2 bases of the junction left unmatched. Germline CDR1 reads SGDLS; CDR2 reads YYNGEE. The length of the CDR3 is 15 residues. The variable domain in full, with the rest retrieved from reference TRBV9 and TRBJ2-5, is DSGVTQTPKHLITATGQRVTLRCSPRSGDLSVYWYQQSLDQGLQFLIQYYNGEERAKGNILERFSAQQFPDLHSELNLSSLELGDSALYFCASSGTSGYQETQYFGPGTRLLVL.

The rearrangement links TRBV30 to TRBJ2-7, with D hard to call. Trimming removed 1 base from V and 4 bases from J, with 5 bases in between. CDR1 GTSNPN and CDR2 SVGIG come from the germline V gene (reference sequence). This CDR3 has 11 residues. CDR3 coding DNA: TGTGCCTGGAGTGCCTCTTACGAGCAGTACTTC. This translates into CAWSASYEQYF.

This chain links TRBV29-1 with TRBJ2-3; 8 bases agree with TRBD2. The germline gives CDR1 SQVTM, CDR2 ANQGSEA. The CDR3 runs 19 residues. V was pared by 6 bases and J by 4 bases, with 24 bases of the junction left unmatched. In nucleotides, the CDR3 is TGCAGCGTCCCGAGAATACTAGCGGCGGGTAGAATTTCGCCAGATACGCAGTATTTT. Amino acid sequence: CSVPRILAAGRISPDTQYF.

J is TRBJ1-5 and V is TRBV5-1; D is unresolved. This CDR3 region has 11 residues. Germline CDR1 reads SGHRS; CDR2 reads YFSETQ. V was pared by 2 bases and J by 5 bases, with 2 bases between. The CDR3 region has the DNA TGCGCCAGCAGCTTCGATCAGCCCCAGCATTTT. Its protein is CASSFDQPQHF.

The genes are TRBV7-6 and TRBJ2-5, with D perhaps TRBD2 (6 bases). The CDR3 spans 16 residues. The V gene lost 5 bases and the J gene lost 4 bases, with 20 bases spanning the gap. Per germline, CDR1 SGHVS and CDR2 FNYEAQ. The CDR3 loop reads CASSDAGRRPTETQYF. The CDR3 nucleotides read TGTGCCAGCAGCGACGCGGGACGTCGGCCCACAGAGACCCAGTACTTC.

V and J are TRBV6-6 and TRBJ1-3; TRBD1 might be the D (6 bases). Germline V gives CDR1 MNHNY, CDR2 SVGAGI (reference sequence). The CDR3 contains 16 residues. V was shortened by 0 bases and J by 4 bases, with 13 bases between the two germline ends. CDR3 nucleotides: TGTGCCAGCAGTTACTCGAAGGGTCAGGGGGGAAACACCATATATTTT. This codes for CASSYSKGQGGNTIYF.

CDR3 sequence: CASTPPSGVVGDTQYF. CDR3 DNA: TGTGCCAGCACACCTCCTAGCGGGGTCGTGGGGGATACGCAGTATTTT. This rearrangement joins TRBV28 to TRBJ2-3; 9 bases line up with TRBD2. This CDR3 contains 16 residues. Trimming at V came to 7 bases and at J to 6 bases, leaving 14 bases not matched to a gene. Germline loops: CDR1 MDHEN, CDR2 SYDVKM.

A note on this clone: The sample holds other DNA sequences that translate to the same CDR3. This chain connects TRBV4-1 to TRBJ1-2; D possibly corresponds to TRBD1 (5 bases). Looked up from germline, CDR1 is MGHRA and CDR2 is YSYEKL. The CDR3 length is 15 residues. V lost 0 bases and J lost 1, with 9 bases in between. The CDR3 sequence is CASSQDRDLNYGYTF. CDR3 coding DNA: TGCGCCAGCAGCCAAGACAGGGATCTTAACTATGGCTACACCTTC.

V is TRBV6-6 and J is TRBJ2-7; 12 bases fit TRBD1. After removal of 6 bases from V and 6 bases from J, the junction contained 6 bases not matched to a gene. This CDR3 has 14 amino acids. Germline loops: CDR1 MNHNY, CDR2 SVGAGI (reference sequence). CDR3 bases: TGTGCCAGCAGCGAGGGACAGGGGGCCCGCGAGCAGTACTTC. It translates to CASSEGQGAREQYF.

The V gene is TRBV25-1, the J gene TRBJ1-2; D not certain. The CDR3 has 15 residues. Trimming left V 3 bases short and J 7 bases short, with 18 bases between. Germline V gene data show CDR1 as MGHDK and CDR2 as SYGVNS. CDR3 region: CASSDPGFAAIGYTF. The CDR3 nucleotides are TGTGCCAGCAGTGATCCGGGGTTCGCTGCCATTGGCTACACCTTC.

This clone was observed a few times. The chain carries TRBV5-1 and TRBJ1-2; 7 bases agree with TRBD1. The CDR3 is made up of 12 amino acids. Trimming removed 0 bases from V and 7 bases from J; junction bases left unmatched: 0. Germline CDR1 and CDR2: SGHRS and YFSETQ. CDR3 amino acids: CASSLEGAGYTF. CDR3 nucleotides: TGCGCCAGCAGCTTGGAGGGGGCTGGCTACACCTTC.